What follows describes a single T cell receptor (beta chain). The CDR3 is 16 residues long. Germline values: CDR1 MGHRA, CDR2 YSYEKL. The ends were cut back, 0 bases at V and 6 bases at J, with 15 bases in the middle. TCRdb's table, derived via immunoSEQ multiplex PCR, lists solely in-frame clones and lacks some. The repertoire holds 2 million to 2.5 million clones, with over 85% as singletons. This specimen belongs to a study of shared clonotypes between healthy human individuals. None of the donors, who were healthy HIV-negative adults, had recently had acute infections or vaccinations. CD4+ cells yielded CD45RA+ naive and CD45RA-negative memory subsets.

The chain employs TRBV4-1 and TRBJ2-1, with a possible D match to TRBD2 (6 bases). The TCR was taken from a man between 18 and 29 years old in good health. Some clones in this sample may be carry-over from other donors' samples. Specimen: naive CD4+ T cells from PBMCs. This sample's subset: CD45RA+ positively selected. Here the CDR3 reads CASSQDGGRAGNEQFF. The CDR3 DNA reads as TGCGCCAGCAGCCAAGATGGAGGGCGGGCGGGCAATGAGCAGTTCTTC.